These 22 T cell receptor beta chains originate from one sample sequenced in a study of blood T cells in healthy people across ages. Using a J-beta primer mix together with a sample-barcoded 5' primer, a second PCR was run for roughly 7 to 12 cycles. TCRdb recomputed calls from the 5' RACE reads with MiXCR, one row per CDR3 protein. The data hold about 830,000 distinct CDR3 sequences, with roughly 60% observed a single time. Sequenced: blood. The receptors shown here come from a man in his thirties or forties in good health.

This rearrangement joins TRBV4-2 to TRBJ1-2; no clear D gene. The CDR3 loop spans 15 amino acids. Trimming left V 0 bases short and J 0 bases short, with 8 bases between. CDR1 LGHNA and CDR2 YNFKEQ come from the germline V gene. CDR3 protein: CASSQDPQPNYGYTF. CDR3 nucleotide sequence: TGTGCCAGCAGCCAAGACCCTCAACCTAACTATGGCTACACCTTC.

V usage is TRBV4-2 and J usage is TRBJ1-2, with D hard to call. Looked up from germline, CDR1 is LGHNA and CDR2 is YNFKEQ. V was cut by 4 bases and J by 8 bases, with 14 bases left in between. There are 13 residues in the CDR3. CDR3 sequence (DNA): TGTGCCAGCAGCCCCTCAAAGCTTGGGGGCTACACCTTC. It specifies CASSPSKLGGYTF.

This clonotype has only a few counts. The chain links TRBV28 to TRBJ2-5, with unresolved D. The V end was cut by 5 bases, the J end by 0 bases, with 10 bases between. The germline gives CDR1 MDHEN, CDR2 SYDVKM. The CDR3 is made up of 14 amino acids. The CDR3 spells CASSPPSHQETQYF. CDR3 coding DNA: TGTGCCAGCAGTCCCCCCTCCCACCAAGAGACCCAGTACTTC.

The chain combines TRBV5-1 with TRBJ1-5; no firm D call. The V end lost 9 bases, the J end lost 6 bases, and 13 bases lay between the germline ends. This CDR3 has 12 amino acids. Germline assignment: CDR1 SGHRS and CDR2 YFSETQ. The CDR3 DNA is TGCGCCACCGGAGTCCGGGGTCAGCCCCAGCATTTT. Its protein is CATGVRGQPQHF. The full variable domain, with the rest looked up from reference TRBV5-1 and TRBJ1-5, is KAGVTQTPRYLIKTRGQQVTLSCSPISGHRSVSWYQQTPGQGLQFLFEYFSETQRNKGNFPGRFSGRQFSNSRSEMNVSTLELGDSALYLCATGVRGQPQHFGDGTRLSIL.

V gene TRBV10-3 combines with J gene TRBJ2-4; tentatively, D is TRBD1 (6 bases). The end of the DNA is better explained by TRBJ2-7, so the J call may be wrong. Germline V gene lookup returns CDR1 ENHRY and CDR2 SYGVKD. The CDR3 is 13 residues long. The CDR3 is CAIIEGHAYEQYF. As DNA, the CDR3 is TGTGCCATCATAGAGGGACATGCCTACGAGCAGTACTTC.

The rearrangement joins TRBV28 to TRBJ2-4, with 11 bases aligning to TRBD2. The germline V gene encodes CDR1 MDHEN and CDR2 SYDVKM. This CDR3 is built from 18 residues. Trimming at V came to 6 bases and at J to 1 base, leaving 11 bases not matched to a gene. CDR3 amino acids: CASSGSLAGVRAKNIQYF. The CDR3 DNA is TGTGCCAGCAGCGGGTCACTAGCGGGAGTGAGGGCCAAAAACATTCAGTACTTC.

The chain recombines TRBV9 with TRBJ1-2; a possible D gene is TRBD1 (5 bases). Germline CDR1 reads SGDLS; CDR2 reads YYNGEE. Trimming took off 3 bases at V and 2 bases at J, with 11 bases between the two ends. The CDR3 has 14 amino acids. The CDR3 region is CASSADIINYGYTF. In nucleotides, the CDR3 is TGTGCCAGCAGCGCGGACATTATAAACTATGGCTACACCTTC.

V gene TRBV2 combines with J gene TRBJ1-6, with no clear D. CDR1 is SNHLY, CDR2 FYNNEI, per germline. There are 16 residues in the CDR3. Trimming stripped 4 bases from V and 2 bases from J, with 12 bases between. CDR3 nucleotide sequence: TGTGCCAGCAGTGTCCGGACGGCCGCCTATAATTCACCCCTCCACTTT. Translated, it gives CASSVRTAAYNSPLHF.

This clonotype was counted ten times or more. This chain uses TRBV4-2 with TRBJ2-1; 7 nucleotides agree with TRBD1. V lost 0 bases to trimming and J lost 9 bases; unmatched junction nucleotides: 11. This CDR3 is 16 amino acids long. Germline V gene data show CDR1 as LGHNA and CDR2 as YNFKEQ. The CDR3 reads CASSQDPGQLAIEQFF. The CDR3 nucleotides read TGTGCCAGCAGCCAAGATCCGGGACAGCTCGCAATTGAGCAGTTCTTC.

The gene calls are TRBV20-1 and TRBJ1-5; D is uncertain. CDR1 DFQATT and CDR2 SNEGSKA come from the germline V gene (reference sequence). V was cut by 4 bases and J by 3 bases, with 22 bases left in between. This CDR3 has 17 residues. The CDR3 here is CSATGGLKWGNNQPQHF. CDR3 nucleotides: TGCAGTGCTACGGGCGGCCTGAAATGGGGTAACAATCAGCCCCAGCATTTT.

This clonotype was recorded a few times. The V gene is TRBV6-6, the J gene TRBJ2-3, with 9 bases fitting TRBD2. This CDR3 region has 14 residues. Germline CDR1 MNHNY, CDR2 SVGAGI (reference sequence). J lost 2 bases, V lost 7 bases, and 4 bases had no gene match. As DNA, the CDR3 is TGTGCCAGCATCGCTAGCGGGGCCACAGATACGCAGTATTTT. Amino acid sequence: CASIASGATDTQYF.

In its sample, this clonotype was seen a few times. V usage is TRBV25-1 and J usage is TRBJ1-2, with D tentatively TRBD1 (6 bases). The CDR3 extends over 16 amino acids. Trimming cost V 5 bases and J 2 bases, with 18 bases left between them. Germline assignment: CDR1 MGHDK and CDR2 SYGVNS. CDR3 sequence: CASSPGPRGVNYGYTF. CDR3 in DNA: TGTGCCAGCAGTCCGGGACCGAGGGGGGTAAACTATGGCTACACCTTC.

The DNA for the CDR3 is TGTGCCAGCAGTCAAACAGGGGGCATTGCAGATACGCAGTATTTT. Translated: CASSQTGGIADTQYF. The chain links TRBV7-2 to TRBJ2-3, with TRBD1 identical over 9 bases. With V trimmed by 6 bases and J by 4 bases, 8 bases remained unmatched. This CDR3 contains 15 residues. Germline CDR1 SGHTA, CDR2 FQGNSA.

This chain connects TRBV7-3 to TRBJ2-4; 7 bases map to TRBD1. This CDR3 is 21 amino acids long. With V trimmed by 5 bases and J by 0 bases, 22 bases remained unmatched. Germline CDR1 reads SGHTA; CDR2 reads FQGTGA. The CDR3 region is CASSLVRDSHPLLLAKNIQYF. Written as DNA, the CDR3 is TGTGCCAGCAGCCTCGTCCGGGACAGCCACCCCCTACTTCTAGCCAAAAACATTCAGTACTTC.

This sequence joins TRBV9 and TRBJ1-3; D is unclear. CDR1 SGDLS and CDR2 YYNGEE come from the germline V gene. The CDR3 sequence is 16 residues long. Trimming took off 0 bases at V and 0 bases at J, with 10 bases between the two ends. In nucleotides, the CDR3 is TGTGCCAGCAGCGTAGTTGCAGACCGCTCTGGAAACACCATATATTTT. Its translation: CASSVVADRSGNTIYF.

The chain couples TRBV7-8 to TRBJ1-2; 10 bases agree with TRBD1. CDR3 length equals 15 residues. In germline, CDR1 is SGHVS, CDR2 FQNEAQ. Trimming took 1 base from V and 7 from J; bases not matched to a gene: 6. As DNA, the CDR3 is TGTGCCAGCAGCTTAGAGGGACAGGGGACTTCTGGCTACACCTTC. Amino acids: CASSLEGQGTSGYTF.

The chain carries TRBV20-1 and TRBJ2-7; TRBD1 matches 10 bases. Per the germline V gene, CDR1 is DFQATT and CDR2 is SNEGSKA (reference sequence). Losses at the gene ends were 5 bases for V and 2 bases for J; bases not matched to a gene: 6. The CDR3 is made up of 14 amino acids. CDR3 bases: TGCAGTGCTTCCACCGGGACAGGGGCCTACGAGCAGTACTTC. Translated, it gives CSASTGTGAYEQYF.

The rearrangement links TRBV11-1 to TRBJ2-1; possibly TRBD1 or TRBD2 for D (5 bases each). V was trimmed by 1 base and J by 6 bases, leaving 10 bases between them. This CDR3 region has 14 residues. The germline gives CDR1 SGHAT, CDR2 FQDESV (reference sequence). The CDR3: CASSLVGGPNEQFF. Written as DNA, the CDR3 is TGTGCCAGCAGCTTAGTTGGGGGACCCAATGAGCAGTTCTTC.

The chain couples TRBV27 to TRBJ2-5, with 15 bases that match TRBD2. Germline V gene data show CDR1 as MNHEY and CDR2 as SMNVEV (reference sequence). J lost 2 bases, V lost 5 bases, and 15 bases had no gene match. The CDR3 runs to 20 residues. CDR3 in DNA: TGTGCCAGCAGTACTATAGCCGCCGGGACTAGCGGGGGGCCTCAAGAGACCCAGTACTTC. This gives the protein CASSTIAAGTSGGPQETQYF.

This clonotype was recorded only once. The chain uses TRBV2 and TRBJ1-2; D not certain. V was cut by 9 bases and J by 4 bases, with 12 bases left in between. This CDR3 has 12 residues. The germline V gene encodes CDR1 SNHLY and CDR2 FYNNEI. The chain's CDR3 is CASTDWGYGYTF. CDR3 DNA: TGTGCCAGTACCGACTGGGGCTATGGCTACACCTTC.

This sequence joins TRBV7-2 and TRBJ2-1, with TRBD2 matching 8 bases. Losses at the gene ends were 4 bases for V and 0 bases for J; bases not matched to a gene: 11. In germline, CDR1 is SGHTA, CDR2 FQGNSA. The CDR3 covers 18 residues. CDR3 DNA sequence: TGTGCCAGCAGCTCCGCGGGGGGAGGGGTGAGCTCCTACAATGAGCAGTTCTTC. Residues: CASSSAGGGVSSYNEQFF.

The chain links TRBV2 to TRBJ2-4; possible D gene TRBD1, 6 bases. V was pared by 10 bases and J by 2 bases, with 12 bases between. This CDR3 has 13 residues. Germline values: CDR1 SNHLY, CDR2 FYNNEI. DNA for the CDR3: TGTGCCACAATGGGGGCCACCAAAAACATTCAGTACTTC. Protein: CATMGATKNIQYF.